The 18 T cell receptor beta chains presented below share a single source sample, sequenced in a study of control samples from healthy donors and cancer patients. Some clones are missing from TCRdb's copy, which holds only in-frame ones; the method was immunoSEQ multiplex PCR. In the table there are about 160,000 clones, approximately 94% of which are singletons. What was sequenced was PBMCs. All receptors derive from a man aged 55 to 69 with colorectal cancer.

With regard to this clone: At one end the junction does not follow the germline gene, possibly because of a read error. The chain has TRBV25-1 and TRBJ1-1; D remains unclear. Germline V gives CDR1 MGHDK, CDR2 SYGVNS. This CDR3 region has 13 residues. CDR3 in amino acids: CASSGQSNTETFF. The CDR3 DNA reads TGTGCCAGCAGTGGGCAGAGTAACACTGAAACTTTCTTT.

The table lists this clone with a count of one. This chain connects TRBV5-5 to TRBJ2-7; 11 bases map to TRBD1. The V gene's germline CDR1 is SGHKS and CDR2 YYEKEE (reference sequence). V trimming: 3 bases; J trimming: 4 bases; junction bases outside the gene matches: 3. CDR3 length: 14 amino acids. The CDR3 bases are TGTGCCAGCAGCTGGGACAGGGGGATGTACGAGCAGTACTTC. It yields the protein CASSWDRGMYEQYF.

The rearrangement links TRBV11-2 to TRBJ1-1; D remains unclear. Germline CDR1 and CDR2: SGHAT and FQNNGV. The CDR3 runs 15 residues. V was pared by 1 base and J by 1 base, with 10 bases between. The CDR3 protein is CASSLVEWQNTEAFF. The CDR3 DNA sequence: TGTGCCAGCAGCTTAGTCGAATGGCAGAACACTGAAGCTTTCTTT. Supplemented by reference TRBV11-2 and TRBJ1-1, the full variable domain reads EAGVAQSPRYKIIEKRQSVAFWCNPISGHATLYWYQQILGQGPKLLIQFQNNGVVDDSQLPKDRFSAERLKGVDSTLKIQPAKLEDSAVYLCASSLVEWQNTEAFFGQGTRLTVV.

The gene calls are TRBV5-1 and TRBJ2-5, with TRBD2 matching over 13 bases. Germline loops: CDR1 SGHRS, CDR2 YFSETQ. The CDR3 sequence is 15 residues long. V was clipped by 6 bases and J by 2 bases; unmatched bases: 4. The CDR3 nucleotides are TGCGCCAGCACCACTAGCGGGGGGGCGCAAGAGACCCAGTACTTC. It codes for CASTTSGGAQETQYF. The variable domain in full, completed from reference TRBV5-1 and TRBJ2-5, reads KAGVTQTPRYLIKTRGQQVTLSCSPISGHRSVSWYQQTPGQGLQFLFEYFSETQRNKGNFPGRFSGRQFSNSRSEMNVSTLELGDSALYLCASTTSGGAQETQYFGPGTRLLVL.

The J gene is TRBJ1-2, the V gene TRBV4-1, with D possibly matching TRBD1 (5 bases). V lost 4 bases and J 4 bases, leaving 19 bases between the germline ends. CDR3 length: 16 amino acids. Germline CDR1 is MGHRA and CDR2 is YSYEKL. The CDR3 here is CASSPQGTSNGYGYTF. The CDR3 nucleotides read TGCGCCAGCAGCCCCCAGGGCACTTCAAACGGCTATGGCTACACCTTC.

CDR3 protein: CASSLERVTEAFF. The DNA for the CDR3 is TGTGCCAGCAGCTTGGAGAGAGTCACTGAAGCTTTCTTT. This chain uses TRBV5-6 with TRBJ1-1; D is unresolved. The V gene's germline CDR1 is SGHDT and CDR2 YYEEEE. The V end was cut by 0 bases, the J end by 4 bases, with 7 bases between. The CDR3 is 13 residues long.

The rearrangement joins TRBV19 to TRBJ1-6; D not certain. The CDR3 is 13 amino acids. With 4 bases removed from V and 7 bases from J, the gap between germline ends came to 8 bases. Germline CDR1 reads LNHDA; CDR2 reads SQIVND (reference sequence). Here the CDR3 DNA reads TGTGCCAGTAGTACGAACCCCAATTCACCCCTCCACTTT. It codes for CASSTNPNSPLHF.

The V call is TRBV19, the J call TRBJ2-7; TRBD1 aligns across 8 bases. V shed 5 bases, J shed 5 bases, and the junction held 5 bases outside the gene matches. CDR3 length: 13 residues. The germline CDR1 and CDR2 sequences are LNHDA and SQIVND (reference sequence). CDR3 DNA: TGTGCCAGTAGTCAGGGGGCAAGAGACGAGCAGTACTTC. Protein sequence: CASSQGARDEQYF.

The V and J genes are TRBV5-5 and TRBJ2-7, with TRBD1 matching over 10 bases. This CDR3 spans 15 amino acids. The germline CDR1 and CDR2 sequences are SGHKS and YYEKEE (reference sequence). Unmatched junction bases numbered 8, after V lost 3 bases and J lost 5 bases. CDR3 amino acids: CASSWRQGAVDEQYF. For the CDR3, the DNA is TGTGCCAGCAGCTGGAGACAGGGGGCTGTGGACGAGCAGTACTTC.

This clone was detected once. The gene calls are TRBV19 and TRBJ2-1, with 8 bases identical to TRBD1. Unmatched junction bases numbered 7, after V lost 5 bases and J lost 4 bases. The CDR3 totals 15 residues. CDR1 is LNHDA and CDR2 is SQIVND in the germline V gene (reference sequence). CDR3 amino acids: CASSPPGQAYNEQFF. Here the CDR3 DNA reads TGTGCCAGTAGTCCCCCGGGACAGGCTTACAATGAGCAGTTCTTC.

The V call is TRBV2, the J call TRBJ2-2; D not resolved. The CDR3 spans 16 residues. Germline V gene lookup returns CDR1 SNHLY and CDR2 FYNNEI. V was clipped by 4 bases and J by 4 bases, with 16 bases between them. The CDR3 bases are TGTGCCAGCAGTGTCATCTCCCAGAGGTCCACCGGGGAGCTGTTTTTT. The encoded protein is CASSVISQRSTGELFF.

The chain links TRBV19 to TRBJ1-1; D is undetermined. This CDR3 region has 17 residues. The germline V gene has CDR1 LNHDA and CDR2 SQIVND (reference sequence). Deletions cut 0 bases from V and 10 bases from J, with 24 bases between. The CDR3 is CASSIDPHVSFPGGAFF. DNA for the CDR3: TGTGCCAGTAGTATAGACCCACACGTATCCTTTCCGGGAGGAGCTTTCTTT.

For this clone: Other DNA sequences in this specimen translate into the identical CDR3. The V and J genes are TRBV6-5 and TRBJ2-2, with 9 positions matching TRBD2. Per germline, CDR1 MNHEY and CDR2 SVGAGI. Trimming cost V 8 bases and J 1 base; bases outside gene matches: 2. The CDR3 consists of 14 residues. The CDR3 DNA reads as TGTGCCAGCGGGCGGGGGGGGAACACCGGGGAGCTGTTTTTT. Its translation: CASGRGGNTGELFF.

This sequence joins TRBV7-2 and TRBJ2-7; no firm D call. The germline CDR1 and CDR2 sequences are SGHTA and FQGNSA. The V end was cut by 1 base, the J end by 1 base, with 11 bases between. This CDR3 comprises 15 residues. The DNA of the CDR3 is TGTGCCAGCAGCTTAGGAGTTCGGCTATCCTACGAGCAGTACTTC. It translates to CASSLGVRLSYEQYF.

The sample holds a few counts of this clone. V gene TRBV9 combines with J gene TRBJ2-2, with D tentatively TRBD2 (6 bases). The V gene's germline CDR1 is SGDLS and CDR2 YYNGEE. This CDR3 comprises 17 residues. V was pared by 2 bases and J by 1 base, with 15 bases between. The CDR3 DNA is TGTGCCAGCAGCGTTGCCGGGGGTCTGGGGAACACCGGGGAGCTGTTTTTT. It encodes CASSVAGGLGNTGELFF.

The chain combines TRBV6-5 with TRBJ1-1; D ambiguous. There are 12 residues in the CDR3. V was cut by 8 bases and J by 3 bases, with 10 bases left in between. Germline V gene sequence: CDR1 MNHEY, CDR2 SVGAGI. The CDR3 nucleotides read TGTGCCAGCCATAGGGTGCACACTGAAGCTTTCTTT. It codes for CASHRVHTEAFF.

This clone has more than one count but fewer than ten. The rearrangement joins TRBV28 to TRBJ2-7; no firm D call. Deletions cut 4 bases from V and 0 bases from J, with 1 base between. This CDR3 contains 11 residues. The germline V gene encodes CDR1 MDHEN and CDR2 SYDVKM. The CDR3 region has the DNA TGTGCCAGCAGTTCCTCCTACGAGCAGTACTTC. It codes for CASSSSYEQYF. Filled out from reference TRBV28 and TRBJ2-7, the complete variable domain reads DVKVTQSSRYLVKRTGEKVFLECVQDMDHENMFWYRQDPGLGLRLIYFSYDVKMKEKGDIPEGYSVSREKKERFSLILESASTNQTSMYLCASSSSYEQYFGPGTRLTVT.

The genes are TRBV6-6 and TRBJ2-3; D could derive from TRBD1 or TRBD2 (6 bases each). The CDR3 has 14 amino acids. Trimming shortened V by 2 bases and J by 4 bases, and 10 bases separated the two germline ends. Per germline, CDR1 MNHNY and CDR2 SVGAGI (reference sequence). Here the CDR3 DNA reads TGTGCCAGCAGTTACGGGGGGCGCTCAGATACGCAGTATTTT. Translating it yields CASSYGGRSDTQYF.